This record covers a single T cell receptor beta chain. Its target is not known. This CDR3 spans 15 amino acids. Per the germline V gene, CDR1 is LNHDA and CDR2 is SQIVND (reference sequence). The table came from immunoSEQ multiplex PCR; TCRdb's copy has only in-frame clones and leaves some out. The table has roughly 100,000 clones, roughly 96% seen once; the top ten hold approximately 3.1%. This sample is part of a study of T cells in pancreatic ductal adenocarcinoma. Surgery without prior neoadjuvant therapy was the treatment of the selected pancreatic ductal adenocarcinoma patients. The study, taken as a whole, reports: Comparisons of tumor and blood clonality may show falsely lower tumor diversity. Compared with tumor, blood showed more total productive templates and about 8.1-fold more clonotypes. No significant tumor-blood clonality difference; means were about 0.11 and 0.078.

The gene calls are TRBV19 and TRBJ2-5; TRBD2 might be the D (5 bases). The sequence came from a human donor with pancreatic ductal adenocarcinoma. Sequencing was done on a sample of PBMCs. The CDR3 sequence: CAYHHLPGSQETQYF. CDR3 DNA sequence: TGTGCGTACCACCACCTCCCGGGATCCCAAGAGACCCAGTACTTC.